This TCR beta chain was observed in a study of T cell changes during pregnancy in multiple sclerosis. The assay was immunoSEQ multiplex PCR, and TCRdb's table has in-frame clones only and misses some. The profile covers approximately 31,000 clones, with roughly 91% appearing a single time and 0.35% to 0.5% taken by the ten largest. Trimming shortened V by 10 bases and J by 6 bases, and 19 bases separated the two germline ends. Germline V gene sequence: CDR1 SEHNR, CDR2 FQNEAQ (reference sequence). This CDR3 has 14 amino acids. V is TRBV7-9 and J is TRBJ2-1, with a weak D call TRBD2 (5 bases). The receptor was derived from a female donor with multiple sclerosis, enrolled in a pregnancy study. The sample consisted of CD4+ T cells from peripheral blood mononuclear cells, taken in the second trimester of pregnancy. CDR3 sequence (DNA): TGTGCCATTCGCACGGGATTGACGGGCAATGAGCAGTTCTTC. Translated: CAIRTGLTGNEQFF.